The clone carrying this T cell receptor beta chain was recorded once. Its antigen is not identified. Each CDR3 protein is one row after TCRdb ran MiXCR on the RT-PCR reads. The sample has 500,000 to 600,000 distinct CDR3 sequences; over 10% are singletons. The data derive from a study of response to subunit inactivated influenza vaccine. Study observations and caveats: It was the authors' suggestion that each seasonal influenza vaccination recruits few new T cells.

Sequencing used PBMCs from blood, obtained 45 days after vaccination. This sequence was found in a man between 50 and 59 years old who received an inactivated influenza vaccine.

CDR3 amino acids: CASSRGGPGELFF. Here the CDR3 DNA reads TGTGCCAGCAGCCGGGGGGGCCCGGGGGAGCTGTTTTTT. V and J are TRBV12-3 or TRBV12-4 and TRBJ2-2, with 8 bases lining up with TRBD2. V lost 6 bases and J lost 8; bases outside the gene matches: 5. CDR3 size: 13 residues.